This TCR beta chain originates from a study of cytomegalovirus exposure and HLA in healthy donors. Trimming stripped 6 bases from V and 3 bases from J, with 6 bases between. Germline V gene data show CDR1 as LNHDA and CDR2 as SQIVND (reference sequence). CDR3 length: 12 residues. Produced via immunoSEQ multiplex PCR; TCRdb's table is partial and in-frame only. Here the sample spans around 180,000 clones, around 84% being singletons. The origin of this receptor is a man aged 18 to 30 in good health and CMV-seropositive. The J gene is TRBJ1-5, the V gene TRBV19; no clear D gene. The source material was PBMCs. The CDR3 loop is CASRANNQPQHF. The CDR3 DNA sequence: TGTGCCAGTAGGGCCAACAATCAGCCCCAGCATTTT.